This entry lists 4 T cell receptor beta chains sequenced from one sample in a study of CD8 T cells in Susac syndrome. RNA in amounts of about 0.5 to 1 ug was reverse transcribed with random hexamers. Each CDR3 protein is one row after TCRdb ran MiXCR on the immunoSEQ multiplex PCR reads. The top ten hold 0.095% to 0.12% of the sample, which has about 190,000 distinct CDR3 sequences, approximately 94% seen once. What was sequenced was CD4+ T cells from PBMCs. The receptors stem from a human donor in good health.

This clonotype was seen only once. The chain employs TRBV20-1 and TRBJ1-1; no clear D. CDR1 and CDR2 (germline): DFQATT, SNEGSKA (reference sequence). V lost 4 bases to trimming and J lost 0 bases, with 6 bases between them. This CDR3 is 12 amino acids long. For the CDR3, the DNA is TGCAGTGCTATTACTCTGAACACTGAAGCTTTCTTT. The encoded protein is CSAITLNTEAFF.

CDR3 bases: TGCAGCGCAGAGGTCCCGGGACAACCCACCGGGGAGCTGTTTTTT. Protein product: CSAEVPGQPTGELFF. This chain connects TRBV29-1 to TRBJ2-2, with D perhaps TRBD1 (6 bases). This CDR3 region has 15 residues. V lost 7 bases to trimming and J lost 4 bases, with 19 bases between them. Germline-derived CDR1 and CDR2 are SQVTM and ANQGSEA.

The chain employs TRBV3-1 and TRBJ2-6; 7 positions agree with TRBD1. The V segment lost 2 bases and the J segment 0 bases; nucleotides outside the gene matches: 1. Germline V gene data show CDR1 as LGHDT and CDR2 as YNNKEL (reference sequence). This CDR3 is built from 16 residues. The CDR3 sequence: CASSQSGGSGANVLTF. CDR3 nucleotide sequence: TGTGCCAGCAGCCAATCAGGGGGCTCTGGGGCCAACGTCCTGACTTTC.

The V call is TRBV18, the J call TRBJ1-2; D call uncertain. The germline CDR1 and CDR2 sequences are KGHSH and LQKENI. V was clipped by 3 bases and J by 8 bases, with 13 bases between them. CDR3 length equals 13 residues. CDR3 nucleotide sequence: TGTGCCAGCTCACCGTCCACCCAGGTGGGCTACACCTTC. Translating gives CASSPSTQVGYTF.